This entry is about one T cell receptor (beta chain). This sample stems from a study of CD4 and CD8 cells across lung adenocarcinoma regions. Using its own MiXCR run on the PCR reads, TCRdb lists one record per CDR3 protein. This table has some 9,700 distinct CDR3 sequences, approximately 50% appearing once. The V and J ends lost 2 bases and 13 bases respectively, with 18 bases between them. This CDR3 is 14 amino acids long. The germline V gene encodes CDR1 MNHEY and CDR2 SVGAGI. This chain links TRBV6-5 with TRBJ2-1; the D gene is possibly TRBD1 (6 bases). Sequenced material: CD8+ T cells from the margin of a lung tumor. The receptor was isolated from a female donor with lung adenocarcinoma. The CD4 and CD8 labels of this study may be unreliable. The CDR3 DNA reads as TGTGCCAGCAGTTACGACTGGCAGGGGTGGTCCCAGTTCTTC. Encoded protein: CASSYDWQGWSQFF.